Presented here are 26 T cell receptor beta chains from one specimen sequenced in a study of T-cell reconstitution after alpha-beta-depleted transplantation in children. Unique molecular identifiers tagged the TCRbeta library. TCRdb re-analysed the PCR reads in MiXCR, keeping a single row per CDR3 protein. Here the sample spans approximately 250,000 distinct CDR3 sequences, about 8.8% being singletons. The sequences come from PBMCs from the stem cell graft donor, collected from the stem cell graft. These receptors were obtained from a human donor who donated a stem cell graft to a child with SCID.

This clonotype was seen many times. The chain has TRBV7-9 and TRBJ2-2; D is undetermined. Trimming removed 4 bases from V and 5 bases from J, with 11 bases in between. This CDR3 has 14 amino acids. Germline CDR1 SEHNR, CDR2 FQNEAQ (reference sequence). In DNA form, the CDR3 reads TGTGCCAGCAGCTACCTACTGGGGACCGGGGAGCTGTTTTTT. This gives the protein CASSYLLGTGELFF.

This clonotype was picked up many times. The J gene is TRBJ1-1, the V gene TRBV5-6; D ambiguous. CDR1 SGHDT and CDR2 YYEEEE come from the germline V gene. This CDR3 is 15 amino acids long. V lost 1 base and J lost 4, with 14 bases in between. This CDR3 is CASSLRRVVGTEAFF. The CDR3 DNA follows: TGTGCCAGCAGCTTGCGTCGGGTGGTGGGCACTGAAGCTTTCTTT.

Remarks on this clonotype: This may stem from a read error, because a much larger clone lies one nucleotide away. The V call is TRBV5-1, the J call TRBJ1-2; possibly TRBD1 for D (5 bases). The germline V gene encodes CDR1 SGHRS and CDR2 YFSETQ. The CDR3 consists of 13 residues. The CDR3 loop reads CASNLGRAAGYTF. The CDR3, as DNA: TGCGCCAGCAACTTGGGCAGGGCAGCTGGCTACACCTTC.

About this clonotype: A read error may be the cause here, since a much bigger clone is one base away. The chain joins TRBV6-2 or TRBV6-3 to TRBJ2-1; D ambiguous. CDR3 length: 17 residues. Germline V gene lookup returns CDR1 MNHEY and CDR2 SVGEGT. The CDR3 region is CASSYPRLDTTYNEHFF. In DNA, the CDR3 is TGTGCCAGCAGTTACCCTAGACTTGACACCACCTACAATGAGCATTTCTTC.

This clonotype was recorded many times. This sequence joins TRBV6-1 and TRBJ2-7; 12 positions agree with TRBD1. The CDR3 runs 16 residues. The J segment lost 6 bases and the V segment lost 6 bases, leaving 12 bases of the junction unmatched. The germline V gene encodes CDR1 MNHNS and CDR2 SASEGT. The CDR3 bases are TGTGCCAGCAGCGAAAGCCCCGGGACAGGGGGCTCCGAGCAGTACTTC. Translation: CASSESPGTGGSEQYF.

In this sample, this clonotype turned up many times. This sequence joins TRBV9 and TRBJ2-5, with D perhaps TRBD1 or TRBD2 (7 bases each). The CDR3 consists of 13 residues. From germline, CDR1 is SGDLS and CDR2 YYNGEE. Trimming cost V 7 bases and J 1 base, with 11 bases left between them. CDR3 in DNA: TGTGCCAGCGGGAGGGACAGCCAAGAGACCCAGTACTTC. This codes for CASGRDSQETQYF.

This clonotype was seen only a few times. CDR3 bases: TGTGCCAGCAGCTTTCGGACTAGCGGGGGGGCCGCTCCCTCCGAGCAGTACTTC. Protein sequence: CASSFRTSGGAAPSEQYF. The rearrangement links TRBV11-2 to TRBJ2-7; 15 nucleotides line up with TRBD2. J gave up 6 bases and V 3 bases, and 12 bases lay outside the gene matches. CDR3 size: 18 residues. CDR1 SGHAT and CDR2 FQNNGV come from the germline V gene.

This clonotype was seen ten or more times. V and J are TRBV12-3 or TRBV12-4 and TRBJ2-7; D uncertain. The CDR3 sequence is 13 residues long. V lost 1 base and J 7 bases, leaving 11 bases between the germline ends. The CDR3 is CASSLVPLREQYF. The CDR3 DNA is TGTGCCAGCAGTTTAGTACCCTTGAGGGAGCAGTACTTC.

This clonotype was seen many times. This chain joins TRBV5-5 and TRBJ2-1; D remains ambiguous. CDR3 length: 15 amino acids. Trimming stripped 1 base from V and 4 bases from J, with 12 bases between. From germline, CDR1 is SGHKS and CDR2 YYEKEE (reference sequence). The chain's CDR3 is CASSLRRFGYNEQFF. Written as DNA, the CDR3 is TGTGCCAGCAGCTTGAGAAGGTTTGGATACAATGAGCAGTTCTTC.

Many counts were recorded for this clonotype. The chain combines TRBV28 with TRBJ1-2, with TRBD1 as a possible D gene (6 bases). Germline V CDR1 and CDR2: MDHEN, SYDVKM. V lost 5 bases, J lost 1 base, and 17 bases lay in between. CDR3 size: 16 residues. This CDR3 reads CASSLGSTGFNYGYTF. CDR3 in DNA: TGTGCCAGCAGTCTCGGGTCGACAGGCTTTAACTATGGCTACACCTTC.

This clonotype was picked up a small number of times. The J gene is TRBJ2-1, the V gene TRBV15; 7 nucleotides align to TRBD1. The V segment lost 8 bases and the J segment 3 bases; nucleotides outside the gene matches: 10. From germline, CDR1 is LNHNV and CDR2 YYDKDF (reference sequence). The CDR3 sequence is 15 residues long. CDR3 coding DNA: TGTGCCACCCAAGGGGTAGGGGGCGGCTACAATGAGCAGTTCTTC. Translating gives CATQGVGGGYNEQFF.

This clonotype was seen repeatedly, ten times or more. The chain carries TRBV20-1 and TRBJ1-1; D not certain. The CDR3 contains 14 residues. Per the germline V gene, CDR1 is DFQATT and CDR2 is SNEGSKA (reference sequence). V gave up 4 bases and J gave up 0 bases, with 12 bases separating them. The CDR3 bases are TGCAGTGCTAATCCACAAGGGATGAACACTGAAGCTTTCTTT. It encodes CSANPQGMNTEAFF.

Many counts were recorded for this clonotype. The CDR3 coding sequence is TGCGCCAGCAGCTTGGGTGAGGGATCGGGCGGCGGCTACACCTTC. Translating gives CASSLGEGSGGGYTF. The chain recombines TRBV5-1 with TRBJ1-2; D ambiguous. The germline V and J ends were trimmed by 0 bases and 8 bases, with 17 bases remaining between them. Germline CDR1 SGHRS, CDR2 YFSETQ. CDR3 size: 15 residues.

In this sample, this clonotype turned up many times. The rearrangement links TRBV5-1 to TRBJ2-3, with 7 positions matching TRBD2. The CDR3 totals 14 residues. V shed 4 bases and J 6 bases; nucleotides not matched to a gene: 8. Germline V gene lookup returns CDR1 SGHRS and CDR2 YFSETQ. The CDR3 DNA follows: TGCGCCAGCAGCCCCCGCCCCGGGGGGGATACGCAGTATTTT. Its protein product is CASSPRPGGDTQYF.

This clonotype has only a few counts. The chain combines TRBV6-5 with TRBJ1-2, with D tentatively TRBD1 (5 bases). Trimming removed 0 bases from V and 4 bases from J, with 21 bases in between. The V gene's germline CDR1 is MNHEY and CDR2 SVGAGI. The CDR3 totals 18 residues. The CDR3 is CASSYSIKAHRPFYGYTF. The CDR3 nucleotides are TGTGCCAGCAGTTACTCGATAAAAGCGCACAGGCCATTCTATGGCTACACCTTC.

This clonotype was seen many times. The chain couples TRBV20-1 to TRBJ2-7; the D gene is possibly TRBD1 (6 bases). Germline assignment: CDR1 DFQATT and CDR2 SNEGSKA (reference sequence). This CDR3 has 14 residues. The V end was cut by 4 bases, the J end by 7 bases, with 20 bases between. The CDR3 bases are TGCAGTGCTACGTCACCGGGACAATCGGGGGAGCAGTACTTC. Translation gives CSATSPGQSGEQYF.

The table lists this clonotype with a few counts. The chain combines TRBV7-9 with TRBJ2-1; 10 bases map to TRBD2. Germline lookup yields CDR1 SEHNR and CDR2 FQNEAQ (reference sequence). The CDR3 contains 17 residues. The junction had 9 bases not matched to a gene; V was cut back by 5 bases and J by 2 bases. Here the CDR3 reads CASSPGRLAGPYNEQFF. The CDR3 DNA follows: TGTGCCAGCAGCCCCGGCCGACTAGCGGGCCCCTACAATGAGCAGTTCTTC.

This clonotype occurred many times. The rearrangement joins TRBV2 to TRBJ1-6, with 9 bases aligning to TRBD1. This CDR3 comprises 15 residues. Per the germline V gene, CDR1 is SNHLY and CDR2 is FYNNEI. V shed 7 bases, J shed 5 bases, and the junction held 6 bases outside the gene matches. The CDR3 here is CASTQQGADNSPLHF. The CDR3 DNA reads TGTGCCAGCACCCAACAGGGGGCGGATAATTCACCCCTCCACTTT.

The table lists this clonotype with many counts. The chain links TRBV11-3 to TRBJ2-1; possible D gene TRBD1, 8 bases. V was cut by 8 bases and J by 7 bases, with 18 bases left in between. The CDR3 extends over 14 amino acids. The germline gives CDR1 SGHNT, CDR2 YENEEA. The CDR3 spells CASSPAGDRNEQFF. CDR3 DNA sequence: TGTGCCAGCTCCCCGGCGGGGGACAGGAATGAGCAGTTCTTC.

This clonotype was detected many times. This chain joins TRBV5-1 and TRBJ2-5; TRBD1 or TRBD2 may be the D gene (6 bases each). Germline V gene lookup returns CDR1 SGHRS and CDR2 YFSETQ. Trimming stripped 4 bases from V and 1 base from J, with 8 bases between. The CDR3 contains 13 residues. The CDR3 DNA is TGCGCCAGCAGCGGAGGGGGCCAAGAGACCCAGTACTTC. It encodes CASSGGGQETQYF.

The sample holds many counts of this clonotype. V usage is TRBV20-1 and J usage is TRBJ1-6, with D uncertain. The V gene's germline CDR1 is DFQATT and CDR2 SNEGSKA (reference sequence). This CDR3 contains 16 residues. V was shortened by 5 bases and J by 0 bases, with 14 bases between the two germline ends. CDR3 nucleotide sequence: TGCAGTGCTCCCGTCGAAAGAAGCTCCTATAATTCACCCCTCCACTTT. Residues: CSAPVERSSYNSPLHF.

This clonotype was seen a handful of times. The V gene is TRBV7-2, the J gene TRBJ2-3; 7 positions match TRBD1. The CDR3 is made up of 15 amino acids. Germline V gene lookup returns CDR1 SGHTA and CDR2 FQGNSA. V gave up 6 bases and J gave up 8 bases; unmatched junction bases: 14. CDR3 residues: CASRSEPNRGGTQYF. CDR3 coding DNA: TGTGCCAGCAGGTCAGAACCAAACAGGGGCGGTACGCAGTATTTT.

In this sample, this clonotype turned up many times. CDR3 region: CAWGQGAQPQHF. The CDR3 DNA is TGTGCCTGGGGACAGGGGGCTCAGCCCCAGCATTTT. The chain recombines TRBV30 with TRBJ1-5; 11 positions match TRBD1. V dropped 5 bases and J dropped 6; count of bases not matched to a gene: 0. The germline CDR1 and CDR2 sequences are GTSNPN and SVGIG (reference sequence). The CDR3 spans 12 residues.

This clonotype was counted many times. The rearrangement joins TRBV12-3 or TRBV12-4 to TRBJ2-7; D tentatively fits TRBD1 or TRBD2 (5 bases each). The CDR3 covers 15 residues. Trimming pared 3 bases from V and 6 bases from J, leaving 18 bases between. The CDR3 region is CASSFQGLYGGEQYF. CDR3 nucleotide sequence: TGTGCCAGCAGTTTCCAGGGTTTATACGGAGGCGAGCAGTACTTC.

This clonotype came up many times. V gene TRBV24-1 combines with J gene TRBJ2-3; 9 bases map to TRBD2. V lost 12 bases to trimming and J lost 0 bases; unmatched junction nucleotides: 3. This CDR3 spans 13 amino acids. Germline loops: CDR1 KGHDR, CDR2 SFDVKD. CDR3 sequence (DNA): TGTGCCGCGGGAGGGGGAAGCACAGATACGCAGTATTTT. Translated: CAAGGGSTDTQYF.

This clonotype was detected ten times or more. The rearrangement uses TRBV5-1 and TRBJ2-5; no firm D call. Germline assignment: CDR1 SGHRS and CDR2 YFSETQ. The length of the CDR3 is 13 residues. V lost 3 bases to trimming and J lost 1 base, with 7 bases between them. CDR3 nucleotides: TGCGCCAGCAGCTCCTCGATCCAAGAGACCCAGTACTTC. Amino acids: CASSSSIQETQYF.